This T cell receptor beta chain was sequenced for a study of T cells in Graves' hyperthyroidism and ophthalmopathy. This clonotype has at least ten counts. Germline CDR1 SGHAT, CDR2 FQNNGV. The CDR3 runs to 16 residues. V gave up 0 bases and J gave up 1 base, with 7 bases separating them. TCR beta CDR3 region amplification was performed from RNA transcripts. A first-round RT-PCR of the TCR CDR3 used the HTBI primer set. TCRdb ran MiXCR on the multiplex PCR reads and lists one entry per CDR3 protein. In the table there are around 480,000 distinct CDR3 sequences, roughly an eighth of which are singletons.

The material sequenced was blood. This sequence was found in a woman between 18 and 29 years old with Graves' hyperthyroidism. The chain is built from TRBV11-2 and TRBJ2-6, with D perhaps TRBD1 or TRBD2 (5 bases each). The DNA for the CDR3 is TGTGCCAGCAGCTTAGAGGGGGTTTCTGGGGCCAACGTCCTGACTTTC. Its translation is CASSLEGVSGANVLTF.